This TCR beta chain was identified in a study of long-term antiretroviral therapy in people with HIV. Sequencing relied on immunoSEQ assay v3.0, run at survey level. Produced via immunoSEQ multiplex PCR; TCRdb's table is partial and in-frame only. The sample lists tens of thousands of clones; roughly four fifths were seen once. Comment on this clone: The antigen is undetermined.

Regarding the study as a whole: Increased diversity was seen after ART, yet it remained lower than in transplant donor controls. HIV repertoires spanned tighter CDR3 length ranges than controls did.

V lost 3 bases and J lost 3, with 12 bases in between. Germline CDR1 reads KGHSH; CDR2 reads LQKENI. The CDR3 extends over 15 amino acids. J is TRBJ1-5 and V is TRBV18; D not certain. This TCR was recovered from a man aged 45-65 years with HIV. The sample consisted of unsorted PBMCs, taken 0.4 years after starting antiretroviral therapy. The chain's CDR3 is CASSPNKGINQPQHF. The CDR3, as DNA: TGTGCCAGCTCACCTAATAAAGGGATCAATCAGCCCCAGCATTTT.